This T cell receptor beta chain was profiled in a study of graft-versus-host responses after intestinal transplantation. In the study overall: Multivisceral, liver-intestinal, or isolated intestinal transplants were received by the recipients. Study results and caveats: Circulating GvH clones peaking coincided with falling HvG clones soon after transplant. GvH clones occurred in recipient marrow; some first appeared in ileum or blood. The study found high graft-versus-host to host-versus-graft clonal ratios in allografts of patients with graft-donor T cell macrochimerism.

The sample holds one count of this clone. Its antigen is unknown. The CDR3 runs 16 residues. The junction had 1 base not matched to a gene; V was cut back by 0 bases and J by 1 base. CDR1 and CDR2 (germline): SSHAT, FNYEAQ (reference sequence). The method was immunoSEQ multiplex PCR; TCRdb's version includes in-frame clones alone and lacks a portion of them. The sample records fewer than 95,000 clones, 85% to 95% being singletons. This clonotype originated in a human donor who received an intestinal transplant. The rearrangement links TRBV7-7 to TRBJ2-5; 11 nucleotides align to TRBD1. This specimen consisted of unstimulated CD8+ T cells sorted from spleen or lymph node cells, obtained before intestinal transplant. The CDR3 DNA reads TGTGCCAGCAGCTTAGCTGGGACAGGGGGCCAAGAGACCCAGTACTTC. As protein: CASSLAGTGGQETQYF.